Listed below are T cell receptor beta chains from one sample, sequenced in a study of TIL therapy for anti-PD-1-resistant metastatic lung cancer. The data were produced by immunoSEQ multiplex PCR, yet TCRdb's version contains in-frame clones alone and is incomplete. The sample lists tens of thousands of clones, approximately 86% seen once, with 4% to 6% in the top ten. This sample comprised blood, obtained at baseline. Every receptor here comes from a person aged 30 to 80 with non-small cell lung cancer. Each CDR3 is given with its conserved first and last residue. Each record gives: J gene, V gene, D gene, clone size, CDR3 protein, CDR3 DNA. D genes are given only for firm matches. Clone sizes are given selectively: once, few, many, or a class where the clone is expanded.

J gene: TRBJ2-1; V gene: TRBV28; D gene: TRBD2; clone size: .; CDR3 protein: CASREGLAGGSYNEQFF; CDR3 DNA: TGTGCCAGCAGGGAAGGACTAGCGGGGGGGTCTTACAATGAGCAGTTCTTC
J gene: TRBJ2-1; V gene: TRBV7-6; D gene: .; clone size: few; CDR3 protein: CASTPEAGSYNEQFF; CDR3 DNA: TGTGCCAGCACCCCCGAGGCGGGCTCCTACAATGAGCAGTTCTTC
J gene: TRBJ2-7; V gene: TRBV7-7; D gene: .; clone size: .; CDR3 protein: CASSLGRGYEQYF; CDR3 DNA: TGTGCCAGCAGCTTAGGACGGGGTTACGAGCAGTACTTC
J gene: TRBJ2-3; V gene: TRBV7-4; D gene: .; clone size: once; CDR3 protein: CASRPPPGERTDTQYF; CDR3 DNA: TGTGCCAGCAGACCGCCCCCCGGCGAGCGGACAGATACGCAGTATTTT
J gene: TRBJ2-2; V gene: TRBV25-1; D gene: .; clone size: .; CDR3 protein: CATSWGSVTGELFF; CDR3 DNA: TGTGCCACCTCCTGGGGGTCTGTGACCGGGGAGCTGTTTTTT
J gene: TRBJ1-1; V gene: TRBV3-1/TRBV3-2; D gene: TRBD1; clone size: .; CDR3 protein: CASSDPQQGADTEAFF; CDR3 DNA: TGTGCCAGCAGCGATCCACAACAGGGGGCGGACACTGAAGCTTTCTTT
J gene: TRBJ2-3; V gene: TRBV10-3; D gene: TRBD2; clone size: .; CDR3 protein: CAIRPGGARLDTQYF; CDR3 DNA: TGTGCCATCAGACCCGGGGGGGCCAGGCTAGATACGCAGTATTTT
J gene: TRBJ2-1; V gene: TRBV4-3; D gene: TRBD2; clone size: once; CDR3 protein: CASSPKTSGRGNEQFF; CDR3 DNA: TGCGCCAGCAGCCCAAAGACTAGCGGGAGGGGGAATGAGCAGTTCTTC
J gene: TRBJ2-7; V gene: TRBV28; D gene: .; clone size: .; CDR3 protein: CASSLSQVSYEQYF; CDR3 DNA: TGTGCCAGCAGTTTATCTCAGGTTTCATATGAGCAGTACTTC
J gene: TRBJ2-2; V gene: TRBV7-9; D gene: .; clone size: once; CDR3 protein: CASSLTGTGELFF; CDR3 DNA: TGTGCCAGCAGTTTAACGGGGACCGGGGAGCTGTTTTTT
J gene: TRBJ2-5; V gene: TRBV10-3; D gene: .; clone size: .; CDR3 protein: CAISVQAGETQYF; CDR3 DNA: TGTGCCATCAGTGTCCAGGCAGGAGAGACCCAGTACTTC
J gene: TRBJ2-3; V gene: TRBV4-2; D gene: .; clone size: few; CDR3 protein: CASSQDPSLTDTQYF; CDR3 DNA: TGTGCCAGCAGCCAAGATCCCAGCCTCACAGATACGCAGTATTTT
J gene: TRBJ2-1; V gene: TRBV24-1; D gene: .; clone size: .; CDR3 protein: CATSDRNNEQFF; CDR3 DNA: TGTGCCACCAGTGATAGAAACAATGAGCAGTTCTTC
J gene: TRBJ1-5; V gene: TRBV7-2; D gene: .; clone size: few; CDR3 protein: CASSPDFRQPQHF; CDR3 DNA: TGTGCCAGCAGCCCGGACTTTAGGCAGCCCCAGCATTTT
J gene: TRBJ2-3; V gene: TRBV7-2; D gene: TRBD2; clone size: .; CDR3 protein: CASSLVLAGRRDTDTQYF; CDR3 DNA: TGTGCCAGCAGCTTAGTACTAGCGGGAAGGCGGGACACAGATACGCAGTATTTT
J gene: TRBJ2-7; V gene: TRBV24-1; D gene: TRBD1; clone size: few; CDR3 protein: CATSDPGTGHEQYF; CDR3 DNA: TGTGCCACCAGTGATCCGGGGACAGGGCACGAGCAGTACTTC
J gene: TRBJ1-1; V gene: TRBV19; D gene: .; clone size: once; CDR3 protein: CASSWGDTEAFF; CDR3 DNA: TGTGCCAGTAGCTGGGGGGACACTGAAGCTTTCTTT
J gene: TRBJ1-5; V gene: TRBV30; D gene: .; clone size: .; CDR3 protein: CAWSGESNQPQHF; CDR3 DNA: TGTGCCTGGAGTGGGGAGAGCAATCAGCCCCAGCATTTT
J gene: TRBJ2-6; V gene: TRBV4-2; D gene: .; clone size: .; CDR3 protein: CASSQDQRSSGANVLTF; CDR3 DNA: TGTGCCAGCAGCCAAGACCAAAGGAGCTCTGGGGCCAACGTCCTGACTTTC
J gene: TRBJ2-7; V gene: TRBV19; D gene: .; clone size: .; CDR3 protein: CASSSRFLGKAYEQYF; CDR3 DNA: TGTGCCAGTAGTTCCCGGTTTCTGGGGAAAGCCTACGAGCAGTACTTC
J gene: TRBJ1-3; V gene: TRBV25-1; D gene: .; clone size: .; CDR3 protein: CASSESPARNTIYF; CDR3 DNA: TGTGCCAGCAGTGAATCCCCGGCCCGAAACACCATATATTTT
J gene: TRBJ1-1; V gene: TRBV7-9; D gene: TRBD1; clone size: .; CDR3 protein: CASSNRTGNTEAFF; CDR3 DNA: TGTGCCAGCAGCAATAGGACAGGCAACACTGAAGCTTTCTTT
J gene: TRBJ2-7; V gene: TRBV7-2; D gene: TRBD1; clone size: .; CDR3 protein: CASSLAEGQGQYF; CDR3 DNA: TGTGCCAGCAGCTTAGCTGAGGGACAGGGACAGTACTTC
J gene: TRBJ2-1; V gene: TRBV27; D gene: .; clone size: .; CDR3 protein: CASSYDSRSYNEQFF; CDR3 DNA: TGTGCCAGCAGTTACGACAGCCGATCCTACAATGAGCAGTTCTTC
J gene: TRBJ1-5; V gene: TRBV23-1; D gene: TRBD1; clone size: .; CDR3 protein: CASGVYRDRSNQPQHF; CDR3 DNA: TGCGCCAGCGGGGTCTACCGGGACAGGAGCAATCAGCCCCAGCATTTT
J gene: TRBJ2-3; V gene: TRBV7-2; D gene: .; clone size: .; CDR3 protein: CASSPLGGGLSTDTQYF; CDR3 DNA: TGTGCCAGCAGCCCTCTAGGGGGGGGGCTTTCTACAGATACGCAGTATTTT
J gene: TRBJ2-7; V gene: TRBV4-2; D gene: TRBD2; clone size: .; CDR3 protein: CASSQEGGGPSHEQYF; CDR3 DNA: TGTGCCAGCAGCCAAGAGGGGGGAGGGCCCTCCCACGAGCAGTACTTC
J gene: TRBJ2-3; V gene: TRBV7-6; D gene: .; clone size: .; CDR3 protein: CASSRTVSSTDTQYF; CDR3 DNA: TGTGCCAGCAGCCGGACAGTTTCTAGCACAGATACGCAGTATTTT
J gene: TRBJ1-2; V gene: TRBV15; D gene: TRBD1; clone size: .; CDR3 protein: CATSRDQPGTGGSYGYTF; CDR3 DNA: TGTGCCACCAGCAGAGACCAGCCCGGGACAGGGGGCAGCTATGGCTACACCTTC
J gene: TRBJ2-7; V gene: TRBV19; D gene: .; clone size: .; CDR3 protein: CASSIEGGSRYEQYF; CDR3 DNA: TGTGCCAGTAGTATAGAGGGGGGATCTCGCTACGAGCAGTACTTC
J gene: TRBJ1-1; V gene: TRBV29-1; D gene: TRBD1; clone size: .; CDR3 protein: CSAKTGDNTEAFF; CDR3 DNA: TGCAGCGCAAAGACAGGGGACAACACTGAAGCTTTCTTT
J gene: TRBJ2-7; V gene: TRBV11-1; D gene: TRBD2; clone size: .; CDR3 protein: CASSLSGRSSYEQYF; CDR3 DNA: TGTGCCAGCAGCCTAAGCGGGAGGAGCTCCTACGAGCAGTACTTC
J gene: TRBJ2-7; V gene: TRBV9; D gene: .; clone size: .; CDR3 protein: CASSVVSQSHEQYF; CDR3 DNA: TGTGCCAGCAGCGTAGTTTCCCAGTCCCACGAGCAGTACTTC
J gene: TRBJ2-5; V gene: TRBV11-2; D gene: .; clone size: .; CDR3 protein: CASSLVAGPETQYF; CDR3 DNA: TGTGCCAGCAGCTTAGTGGCCGGCCCGGAGACCCAGTACTTC
J gene: TRBJ2-7; V gene: TRBV10-1; D gene: TRBD2; clone size: once; CDR3 protein: CASSGPGTSGAGGEQYF; CDR3 DNA: TGCGCCAGCAGTGGGCCTGGGACTAGCGGGGCGGGGGGCGAGCAGTACTTC
J gene: TRBJ2-7; V gene: TRBV5-1; D gene: .; clone size: .; CDR3 protein: CASSLSQGNDEQYF; CDR3 DNA: TGCGCCAGCAGCTTGTCACAGGGAAACGACGAGCAGTACTTC
J gene: TRBJ1-5; V gene: TRBV6-2/TRBV6-3; D gene: .; clone size: .; CDR3 protein: CASSYSGLSNQPQHF; CDR3 DNA: TGTGCCAGCAGTTATTCAGGACTTAGCAATCAGCCCCAGCATTTT
J gene: TRBJ2-7; V gene: TRBV19; D gene: .; clone size: .; CDR3 protein: CATRDFEEQYF; CDR3 DNA: TGTGCCACGAGGGACTTTGAGGAGCAGTACTTC
J gene: TRBJ2-3; V gene: TRBV28; D gene: .; clone size: .; CDR3 protein: CASSLSGRAEDTQYF; CDR3 DNA: TGTGCCAGCAGTCTAAGCGGACGCGCGGAGGATACGCAGTATTTT
J gene: TRBJ1-4; V gene: TRBV14; D gene: TRBD1; clone size: .; CDR3 protein: CASSPMNPGQGVEKLFF; CDR3 DNA: TGTGCCAGCAGCCCCATGAATCCGGGACAGGGGGTTGAAAAACTGTTTTTT
J gene: TRBJ2-5; V gene: TRBV18; D gene: .; clone size: .; CDR3 protein: CASSPPGTHQETQYF; CDR3 DNA: TGTGCCAGCTCACCACCTGGGACGCACCAAGAGACCCAGTACTTC
J gene: TRBJ2-7; V gene: TRBV25-1; D gene: .; clone size: .; CDR3 protein: CASKGTMGSYEQYF; CDR3 DNA: TGTGCCAGCAAGGGGACAATGGGCTCCTACGAGCAGTACTTC
J gene: TRBJ1-1; V gene: TRBV20-1; D gene: .; clone size: .; CDR3 protein: CRQQGGTEAFF; CDR3 DNA: TGCAGGCAACAGGGAGGCACTGAAGCTTTCTTT
J gene: TRBJ2-2; V gene: TRBV9; D gene: TRBD1; clone size: .; CDR3 protein: CASSTPDRGRGTGELFF; CDR3 DNA: TGTGCCAGCAGCACCCCGGACAGGGGGCGAGGGACCGGGGAGCTGTTTTTT
J gene: TRBJ2-5; V gene: TRBV19; D gene: .; clone size: few; CDR3 protein: CASSFGRRKETQYF; CDR3 DNA: TGTGCCAGTAGTTTCGGACGGCGAAAAGAGACCCAGTACTTC
J gene: TRBJ1-4; V gene: TRBV3-1/TRBV3-2; D gene: .; clone size: .; CDR3 protein: CASSLRTADEKLFF; CDR3 DNA: TGTGCCAGCAGCCTCAGGACAGCCGATGAAAAACTGTTTTTT
J gene: TRBJ2-6; V gene: TRBV27; D gene: TRBD1; clone size: .; CDR3 protein: CASKSAGTGTSGANVLTF; CDR3 DNA: TGTGCCAGCAAATCCGCCGGGACAGGGACCTCTGGGGCCAACGTCCTGACTTTC
J gene: TRBJ2-2; V gene: TRBV6-5; D gene: .; clone size: .; CDR3 protein: CASSYDGNIGELFF; CDR3 DNA: TGTGCCAGCAGTTACGACGGTAACATCGGGGAGCTGTTTTTT
J gene: TRBJ1-1; V gene: TRBV24-1; D gene: TRBD1; clone size: .; CDR3 protein: CATSEDRAGGTEAFF; CDR3 DNA: TGTGCCACCAGTGAGGACAGGGCTGGGGGCACTGAAGCTTTCTTT
J gene: TRBJ2-7; V gene: TRBV7-2; D gene: .; clone size: .; CDR3 protein: CASSSVHYEQYF; CDR3 DNA: TGTGCCAGCAGCTCCGTACACTACGAGCAGTACTTC
J gene: TRBJ1-2; V gene: TRBV18; D gene: .; clone size: .; CDR3 protein: CASSPTLLDSNFYGYTF; CDR3 DNA: TGTGCCAGCTCACCAACCCTTCTAGACAGTAATTTCTATGGCTACACCTTC